Given below is one TCR beta chain in context. What it binds is not known. Other DNA sequences from this sample encode an identical CDR3 as well. Germline CDR1 and CDR2: SGDLS and YYNGEE. Trimming removed 0 bases from V and 3 bases from J; junction bases left unmatched: 2. The CDR3 is 15 residues long. Investigators spread the genomic DNA of each subset evenly over several immunoSEQ plates. The data were produced by immunoSEQ multiplex PCR, yet TCRdb's version contains in-frame clones alone and is incomplete. The table records over 2 million clones, 95% of them present only once. This sample is drawn from a study of shared clonotypes between healthy human individuals. General study results and limits: The authors sampled blood alone, and tissue repertoires likely differ.

The clonotype originates from a man younger than 35 in good health. The sequenced material came from naive CD4+ T cells sorted from blood. The sample's subset: CD45RA+ positively selected. This sequence joins TRBV9 and TRBJ2-3; the match to TRBD2 covers 9 bases. CDR3 sequence (DNA): TGTGCCAGCAGCGTAGGCGGGGGGGGAACAGATACGCAGTATTTT. Amino acids: CASSVGGGGTDTQYF.